Each of the 26 T cell receptor beta chains below was sequenced from the same sample in a study of shared clonotypes between healthy human individuals. Some clones are missing from TCRdb's copy, which holds only in-frame ones; the method was immunoSEQ multiplex PCR. The sample carries around 2,000,000 clones, approximately 95% recorded once. The sequencing sample was made of naive CD4+ T cells sorted from blood. The sample's subset: CD45RA+ positively selected. The receptors derive from a man between 18 and 29 years old in good health.

The CDR3 spells CAWSTGLSTDTQYF. For the CDR3, the DNA is TGTGCCTGGAGCACAGGTCTCAGCACAGATACGCAGTATTTT. The chain uses TRBV30 and TRBJ2-3; D is possibly TRBD1 (5 bases). The CDR3 is 14 residues long. Per the germline V gene, CDR1 is GTSNPN and CDR2 is SVGIG (reference sequence). The V end was cut by 3 bases, the J end by 0 bases, with 10 bases between.

The CDR3 coding sequence is TGTGCCATCAGTGAGAGATCAACAGGGTTCAACTATGGCTACACCTTC. Its translation is CAISERSTGFNYGYTF. The chain uses TRBV10-3 and TRBJ1-2; perhaps TRBD1 as D (6 bases). V shed 2 bases and J shed 2 bases, with 15 bases lying between them. Germline values: CDR1 ENHRY, CDR2 SYGVKD. CDR3 length: 16 amino acids.

Turning to this clone: The same CDR3 can be traced to other DNA sequences in this sample. The V and J genes are TRBV25-1 and TRBJ1-6; possibly TRBD1 for D (5 bases). This CDR3 is 13 amino acids long. CDR1 and CDR2 from the germline V gene are MGHDK and SYGVNS. V dropped 2 bases and J dropped 6 bases, with 5 bases sitting between them. CDR3 protein: CASSEQGNSPLHF. The CDR3 bases are TGTGCCAGCAGTGAACAGGGTAATTCACCCCTCCACTTT.

The gene calls are TRBV11-3 and TRBJ2-7; D call uncertain. The CDR3 contains 13 residues. CDR1 is SGHNT, CDR2 YENEEA, per germline. Trimming took 0 bases from V and 7 from J, leaving 10 bases between them. CDR3 protein: CASSLDREREQYF. The CDR3 DNA reads as TGTGCCAGCAGCTTAGATAGGGAAAGGGAGCAGTACTTC.

A note on this clone: Compared with germline, one end of the junction differs, possibly owing to a read error. The chain has TRBV28 and TRBJ2-7, with 7 nucleotides matching TRBD1. Germline CDR1 MDHEN, CDR2 SYDVKM. The CDR3 loop spans 13 amino acids. The CDR3 DNA sequence: TGTGCCAGCCATGACGCCGACAGGGCGGACTTGAACTTC. Translated, it gives CASHDADRADLNF.

V is TRBV11-2 and J is TRBJ2-7; 10 bases are shared with TRBD2. This CDR3 has 16 residues. The V gene end was trimmed by 5 bases and the J gene end by 4 bases; junction bases not matched to a gene: 11. Germline CDR1 and CDR2: SGHAT and FQNNGV. This CDR3 reads CASSIALSSGSYEQYF. In DNA, the CDR3 is TGTGCCAGCAGCATAGCCCTCTCTAGCGGGAGTTACGAGCAGTACTTC. Together with reference TRBV11-2 and TRBJ2-7, the CDR3 gives the full variable domain: EAGVAQSPRYKIIEKRQSVAFWCNPISGHATLYWYQQILGQGPKLLIQFQNNGVVDDSQLPKDRFSAERLKGVDSTLKIQPAKLEDSAVYLCASSIALSSGSYEQYFGPGTRLTVT.

V gene TRBV6-5 combines with J gene TRBJ1-2; TRBD1 matches at 7 bases. The germline V gene encodes CDR1 MNHEY and CDR2 SVGAGI. The length of the CDR3 is 14 residues. V was clipped by 2 bases and J by 8 bases; unmatched bases: 8. The DNA of the CDR3 is TGTGCCAGCAGTTACCTGACAGGGAGCGAGGGCTACACCTTC. Translating gives CASSYLTGSEGYTF.

V usage is TRBV19 and J usage is TRBJ2-7, with 7 bases identical to TRBD1. With 5 bases clipped from V and 2 bases from J, the junction kept 6 bases outside the gene matches. Germline V gene sequence: CDR1 LNHDA, CDR2 SQIVND (reference sequence). This CDR3 contains 14 residues. The DNA of the CDR3 is TGTGCCAGTAGTCCGGGACAGACGACCTACGAGCAGTACTTC. It translates to CASSPGQTTYEQYF.

The rearrangement joins TRBV5-1 to TRBJ1-4, with D perhaps TRBD1 (6 bases). The germline CDR1 and CDR2 sequences are SGHRS and YFSETQ. V gave up 4 bases and J gave up 7 bases, with 14 bases separating them. CDR3 length: 14 amino acids. CDR3 DNA sequence: TGCGCCAGCAGCCCCGGACAGTTCGGTGAAAAACTGTTTTTT. It specifies CASSPGQFGEKLFF.

Points on this clone: Other nucleotide sequences from this sample produce the same CDR3. V gene TRBV7-9 combines with J gene TRBJ1-2; D is uncertain. The V gene lost 3 bases and the J gene lost 2 bases, with 4 bases spanning the gap. CDR1 and CDR2 from the germline V gene are SEHNR and FQNEAQ (reference sequence). The CDR3 runs to 12 residues. This CDR3 reads CASSFENYGYTF. The CDR3 DNA reads as TGTGCCAGCAGCTTCGAAAACTATGGCTACACCTTC.

V is TRBV6-4 and J is TRBJ2-1, with 10 bases aligning to TRBD2. The V and J ends lost 5 bases and 4 bases, in that order; junction bases with no gene match: 8. The CDR3 extends over 16 amino acids. Germline V gives CDR1 MRHNA, CDR2 SNTAGT. The CDR3: CASSQFTSGVYNEQFF. CDR3 coding DNA: TGTGCCAGCAGTCAATTCACTAGCGGGGTTTACAATGAGCAGTTCTTC.

A single count supports this clone. J is TRBJ1-3 and V is TRBV5-6; D remains unclear. Germline V gene data show CDR1 as SGHDT and CDR2 as YYEEEE. Trimming pared 0 bases from V and 0 bases from J, leaving 7 bases between. CDR3 length equals 15 residues. The CDR3 protein is CASSLDVGSGNTIYF. CDR3 bases: TGTGCCAGCAGCTTGGATGTAGGCTCTGGAAACACCATATATTTT. The full variable domain, in which reference TRBV5-6 and TRBJ1-3 provide the parts outside the CDR3, is DAGVTQSPTHLIKTRGQQVTLRCSPKSGHDTVSWYQQALGQGPQFIFQYYEEEERQRGNFPDRFSGHQFPNYSSELNVNALLLGDSALYLCASSLDVGSGNTIYFGEGSWLTVV.

With respect to this clone: The junction does not match germline at one end; this may be a read error. This sample also contains other DNA sequences that code for the same CDR3. The gene calls are TRBV28 and TRBJ1-2, with 7 bases that match TRBD1. Germline-derived CDR1 and CDR2 are MDHEN and SYDVKM. The CDR3 totals 16 residues. The CDR3 is CASSSTTGTPNYGYTF. In DNA form, the CDR3 reads TGTGCCAGCAGTTCCACGACAGGGACACCTAACTATGGCTACACTTTC.

The rearrangement links TRBV25-1 to TRBJ2-7, with TRBD1 identical over 9 bases. Trimming took 1 base from V and 2 from J; bases not matched to a gene: 3. In germline, CDR1 is MGHDK, CDR2 SYGVNS. CDR3 size: 15 residues. CDR3 amino acids: CASSEWGQGTYEQYF. DNA of the CDR3: TGTGCCAGCAGTGAATGGGGACAGGGTACCTACGAGCAGTACTTC.

V and J are TRBV7-2 and TRBJ2-5; 9 bases agree with TRBD2. This CDR3 has 15 amino acids. Germline trimming cut 5 bases from V and 3 bases from J; bases unmatched to any gene: 7. Germline-derived CDR1 and CDR2 are SGHTA and FQGNSA. CDR3 sequence (DNA): TGTGCCAGCAGCATCTCTAGCGGGGTGGAAGAGACCCAGTACTTC. Residues: CASSISSGVEETQYF.

V usage is TRBV19 and J usage is TRBJ2-7; 9 nucleotides line up with TRBD1. The V and J ends lost 4 bases and 2 bases, in that order; junction bases with no gene match: 6. This CDR3 is 15 amino acids long. Germline loops: CDR1 LNHDA, CDR2 SQIVND (reference sequence). The CDR3 loop reads CASSNGQGPPYEQYF. In nucleotides, the CDR3 is TGTGCCAGTAGTAACGGACAGGGGCCCCCCTACGAGCAGTACTTC.

V is TRBV5-8 and J is TRBJ1-4, with D maybe TRBD1 (6 bases). The CDR3 spans 15 residues. Germline-derived CDR1 and CDR2 are SGHTS and YDEGEE. The V end lost 0 bases, the J end lost 6 bases, and 12 bases lay between the germline ends. The CDR3, as DNA: TGTGCCAGCAGCTTGGAGGGGGTCGGTGATGAAAAACTGTTTTTT. This translates into CASSLEGVGDEKLFF. The whole variable domain, filled in from reference TRBV5-8 and TRBJ1-4, reads EAGVTQSPTHLIKTRGQQATLRCSPISGHTSVYWYQQALGLGLQFLLWYDEGEERNRGNFPPRFSGRQFPNYSSELNVNALELEDSALYLCASSLEGVGDEKLFFGSGTQLSVL.

This chain links TRBV7-2 with TRBJ2-5; perhaps TRBD2 as D (7 bases). V lost 1 base and J lost 7, with 22 bases in between. Germline loops: CDR1 SGHTA, CDR2 FQGNSA. The CDR3 length is 17 residues. CDR3 amino acids: CASSLVYGTKGVGTQYF. The CDR3 DNA reads TGTGCCAGCAGCTTAGTATATGGGACTAAGGGGGTCGGGACCCAGTACTTC.

The chain combines TRBV25-1 with TRBJ1-5; no reliable D call. V was clipped by 3 bases and J by 0 bases, with 6 bases between them. CDR3 length equals 14 residues. Germline V CDR1 and CDR2: MGHDK, SYGVNS. The CDR3 nucleotides are TGTGCCAGCAGTGACACTTTTAGCAATCAGCCCCAGCATTTT. It is translated as CASSDTFSNQPQHF.

The V call is TRBV5-4, the J call TRBJ2-1; perhaps TRBD2 as D (6 bases). This CDR3 has 16 amino acids. The V gene's germline CDR1 is SGHNT and CDR2 YYREEE (reference sequence). V was shortened by 0 bases and J by 1 base, with 11 bases between the two germline ends. This CDR3 reads CASSLAGGESYNEQFF. In nucleotides, the CDR3 is TGTGCCAGCAGCTTGGCTGGCGGGGAGTCCTACAATGAGCAGTTCTTC.

This chain uses TRBV10-1 with TRBJ2-3; no reliable D call. The CDR3 covers 13 residues. Germline V gene data show CDR1 as WNHNN and CDR2 as SYGVQD (reference sequence). V lost 3 bases to trimming and J lost 4 bases, with 8 bases between them. The CDR3 region is CASSDSLADTQYF. In DNA, the CDR3 is TGCGCCAGCAGTGATTCCCTAGCAGATACGCAGTATTTT.

This clone has just one count. CDR3 DNA: TGTGCCAGCAGCCGGCGGGTGGGGCCCCCCAATGAGCAGTTCTTC. It codes for CASSRRVGPPNEQFF. The chain has TRBV7-2 and TRBJ2-1; D could derive from TRBD1 or TRBD2 (5 bases each). The CDR3 extends over 15 amino acids. Germline V lookup: CDR1 SGHTA, CDR2 FQGNSA. V lost 5 bases and J lost 6, with 17 bases in between.

This sequence joins TRBV28 and TRBJ2-7, with D perhaps being TRBD1 or TRBD2 (6 bases each). Germline V gene lookup returns CDR1 MDHEN and CDR2 SYDVKM. V was cut by 2 bases and J by 5 bases, with 10 bases left in between. There are 13 residues in the CDR3. The CDR3 reads CASSLIGGDEQYF. Written as DNA, the CDR3 is TGTGCCAGCAGTTTAATCGGGGGCGACGAGCAGTACTTC.

The chain uses TRBV4-1 and TRBJ1-2, with D perhaps TRBD1 (5 bases). CDR3 size: 15 residues. V gave up 3 bases and J gave up 9 bases, with 20 bases separating them. Germline V gene lookup returns CDR1 MGHRA and CDR2 YSYEKL. For the CDR3, the DNA is TGCGCCAGCAGCCAGAACCGGGACGGATTCTTTCGCTACACCTTC. This gives the protein CASSQNRDGFFRYTF.

This chain joins TRBV30 and TRBJ2-1; possibly TRBD1 for D (5 bases). The CDR3 is made up of 13 amino acids. V was clipped by 3 bases and J by 6 bases, with 12 bases between them. From germline, CDR1 is GTSNPN and CDR2 SVGIG (reference sequence). CDR3 in DNA: TGTGCCTGGAGAAGCCTACAGGCCAATGAGCAGTTCTTC. Encoded protein: CAWRSLQANEQFF.

The J gene is TRBJ1-4, the V gene TRBV30; TRBD1 might be the D (6 bases). The CDR3 totals 15 residues. V was cut by 0 bases and J by 5 bases, with 13 bases left in between. Germline CDR1 GTSNPN, CDR2 SVGIG (reference sequence). CDR3 in amino acids: CAWSVLGQKNEKLFF. DNA for the CDR3: TGTGCCTGGAGTGTACTGGGACAAAAGAATGAAAAACTGTTTTTT.